The rows below give T cell receptor beta chains drawn from one sample of a study of T cell responses to AZD1222 COVID-19 vaccine. TCRdb's copy holds only in-frame clones and misses some; the assay was immunoSEQ multiplex PCR. The sample lists about 140,000 clones, around 90% occurring once. Source: peripheral blood, taken on day 0 of AZD1222 vaccination. Receptors originate from an adult in good health. CDR3s leave out the opening cysteine and the closing phenylalanine or tryptophan.

TRBJ2-7 11 TRBV6-5 ASSYYGGYEQY
TRBJ2-1 12 TRBV28 ASSQDRGNELEF
TRBJ2-1 14 TRBV11-2 ASSLDDPGSYNEQF
TRBJ2-1 9 TRBV6-2/TRBV6-3 ASSHGREQF
TRBJ2-6 12 TRBV28 ASNVRAGANVLT
TRBJ1-1 12 TRBV20-1 SASYPVGNTEAF
TRBJ2-2 11 TRBV6-5 ASSIGIIGELF
TRBJ2-1 13 TRBV11-2 ASSSFPGQSIEQF
TRBJ2-5 10 TRBV2 ASLLAGSPQY
TRBJ2-1 13 TRBV7-7 ASSTLAGGLNEQF
TRBJ2-5 12 TRBV28 ASGQLGALETQY
TRBJ2-5 12 TRBV18 ASLGTSPRETQY
TRBJ1-3 11 TRBV29-1 SALESVGNTIY
TRBJ1-3 13 TRBV25-1 ASSEQGFSGNTIY
TRBJ2-1 13 TRBV7-9 ASSLYRSAYNEQF
TRBJ1-5 11 TRBV19 ASRGEWGQPQH
TRBJ2-5 11 TRBV5-4 ASRGRDRETQY
TRBJ1-1 14 TRBV19 ASSIGRQGRNTEAF
TRBJ2-1 12 TRBV12-5 ASGLGIAAAEQF
TRBJ1-2 13 TRBV5-1 ASSLEAGANYGYT
TRBJ2-3 15 TRBV2 ASSESWTGGNTDTQY
TRBJ2-7 12 TRBV19 ASSISQISYEQY
TRBJ1-6 12 TRBV19 ASSIGQVDSPLH
TRBJ2-1 13 TRBV5-1 ASSRLASSYNEQF
TRBJ1-3 14 TRBV24-1 ATSDGSVSSGNTIY
TRBJ1-6 13 TRBV28 ASSSPGQGNSPLH
TRBJ1-2 12 TRBV6-5 ASSLPTGADGYT
TRBJ1-4 9 TRBV3-1/TRBV3-2 ASSQDGGLF
TRBJ2-7 12 TRBV9 ASSPVQGWYEQY
TRBJ1-6 11 TRBV6-5 ASSYGPDSPLH
TRBJ1-4 13 TRBV18 ASSPTDRVNEKLF
TRBJ2-1 11 TRBV7-2 ASSPSIGNEQF
TRBJ1-1 11 TRBV11-3 ASSLTSSGEAF
TRBJ2-7 14 TRBV9 ASSVVGTGGLYEQY
TRBJ2-3 13 TRBV4-1 ASSQGLIGTDTQY
TRBJ1-2 11 TRBV7-8 ASSPKHFEGYT
TRBJ2-7 11 TRBV5-1 ASGYSISYEQY
TRBJ1-2 13 TRBV7-2 ASSFGGPGNYGYT
TRBJ2-7 12 TRBV2 ASSVVIARREQY
TRBJ2-3 12 TRBV11-2 ASSLTSGTDTQY
TRBJ2-7 13 TRBV2 ASSRDTLPSYEQY
TRBJ2-7 15 TRBV27 ASSLMTSGRSLYEQY
TRBJ1-3 17 TRBV11-2 ASSLDAQTGGASGNTIY
TRBJ1-1 12 TRBV15 ATSRDYVSGEAF
TRBJ1-1 10 TRBV7-9 ASSLLGVEAF
TRBJ1-1 12 TRBV10-2 ASSWNPVNTEAF
TRBJ2-1 11 TRBV2 ASSATSYNEQF